The sequence of this T cell receptor beta chain was determined in a study of OX40 agonist ivuxolimab in advanced cancers. J was trimmed by 0 bases and V by 4 bases; bases with no gene match: 22. The CDR3 contains 20 residues. Germline CDR1 is SGDLS and CDR2 is YYNGEE. Repertoires were generated with immunoSEQ multiplex PCR, while TCRdb's copy carries only in-frame clones and drops some. The top ten clones hold about an eighth of a sample with just over 60,000 clones, under 95% of them seen once. V is TRBV9 and J is TRBJ2-7; 7 positions agree with TRBD1. The sample in question was CD4+ or CD8+ T cells sorted from blood, obtained in a trial of the OX40 agonist ivuxolimab. The source is an adult with an advanced solid tumor such as melanoma, head and neck, liver or kidney cancer. The CDR3 region has the DNA TGTGCCAGCAGCTTGAGACAGGGTAATACCAAAGGTACCCCCTCCTACGAGCAGTACTTC. Its protein is CASSLRQGNTKGTPSYEQYF.